This entry features one TCR beta chain sequence. These data are taken from a study of cytotoxic CD8 clonotypes in ibrutinib-treated CLL. Study-level information: A mean of around 260,000 productive templates and over 75,000 productive rearrangements was obtained per sample.

Assay: immunoSEQ multiplex PCR; the TCRdb copy retains only in-frame clones and omits some. The sample comprises tens of thousands of clones, more than 70% of which are singletons, and 43% rests with the top ten. CDR1 is SGHRS, CDR2 YFSETQ, per germline. CDR3 length: 15 amino acids. V was shortened by 0 bases and J by 0 bases, with 7 bases between the two germline ends. This chain links TRBV5-1 with TRBJ1-3; D perhaps matches TRBD1 (5 bases). Source: PBMCs, taken after 12 months of ibrutinib treatment. This TCR came from a human donor with chronic lymphocytic leukemia. CDR3 DNA: TGCGCCAGCAGCTTGGCGGGACTCTCTGGAAACACCATATATTTT. It codes for CASSLAGLSGNTIYF.